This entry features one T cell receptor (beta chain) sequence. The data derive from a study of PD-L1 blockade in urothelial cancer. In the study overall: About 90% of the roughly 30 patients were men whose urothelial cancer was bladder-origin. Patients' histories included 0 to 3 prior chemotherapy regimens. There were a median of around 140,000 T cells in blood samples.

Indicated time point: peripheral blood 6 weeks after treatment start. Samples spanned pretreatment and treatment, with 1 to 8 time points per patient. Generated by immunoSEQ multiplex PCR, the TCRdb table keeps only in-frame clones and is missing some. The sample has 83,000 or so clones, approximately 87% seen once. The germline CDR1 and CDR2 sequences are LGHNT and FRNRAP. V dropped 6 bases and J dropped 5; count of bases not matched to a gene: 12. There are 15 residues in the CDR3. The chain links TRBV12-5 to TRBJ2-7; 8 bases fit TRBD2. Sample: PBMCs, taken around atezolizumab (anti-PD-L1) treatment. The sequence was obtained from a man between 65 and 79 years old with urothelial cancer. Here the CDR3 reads CASGQKRGHGHEQYF. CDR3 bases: TGTGCTAGTGGCCAGAAGCGGGGGCACGGCCACGAGCAGTACTTC.